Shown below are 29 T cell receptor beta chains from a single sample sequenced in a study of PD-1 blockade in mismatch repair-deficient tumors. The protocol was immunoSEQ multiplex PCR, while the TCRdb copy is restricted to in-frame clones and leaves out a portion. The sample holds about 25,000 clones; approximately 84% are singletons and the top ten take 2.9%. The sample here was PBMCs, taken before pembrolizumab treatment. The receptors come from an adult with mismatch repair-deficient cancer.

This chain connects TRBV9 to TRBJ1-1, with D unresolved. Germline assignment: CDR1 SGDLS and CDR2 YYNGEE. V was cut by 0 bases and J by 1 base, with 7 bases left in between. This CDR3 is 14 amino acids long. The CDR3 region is CASSVGRENTEAFF. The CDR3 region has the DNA TGTGCCAGCAGCGTAGGACGGGAGAACACTGAAGCTTTCTTT.

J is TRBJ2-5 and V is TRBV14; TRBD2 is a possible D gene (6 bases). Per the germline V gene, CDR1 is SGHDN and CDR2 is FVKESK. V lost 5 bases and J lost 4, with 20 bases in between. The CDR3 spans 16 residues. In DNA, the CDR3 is TGTGCCAGCAGCTATCGAACCGGGACTTCACGAGAGACCCAGTACTTC. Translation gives CASSYRTGTSRETQYF.

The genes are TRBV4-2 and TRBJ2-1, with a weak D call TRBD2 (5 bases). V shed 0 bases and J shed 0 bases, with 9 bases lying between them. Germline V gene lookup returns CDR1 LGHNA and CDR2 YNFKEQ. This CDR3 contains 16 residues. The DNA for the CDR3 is TGTGCCAGCAGCCAAGACGCGGGCAGCTCCTACAATGAGCAGTTCTTC. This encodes CASSQDAGSSYNEQFF.

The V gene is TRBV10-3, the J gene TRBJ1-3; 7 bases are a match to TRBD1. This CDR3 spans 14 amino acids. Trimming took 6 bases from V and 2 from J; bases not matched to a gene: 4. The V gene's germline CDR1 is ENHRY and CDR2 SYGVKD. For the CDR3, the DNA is TGTGCCATCAGCTCCGGGACAGCTGGAAACACCATATATTTT. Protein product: CAISSGTAGNTIYF.

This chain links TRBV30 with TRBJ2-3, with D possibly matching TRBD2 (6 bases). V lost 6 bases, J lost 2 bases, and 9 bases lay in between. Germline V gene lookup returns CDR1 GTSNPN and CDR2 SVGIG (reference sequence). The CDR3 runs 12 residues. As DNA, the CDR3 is TGTGCCTGTAGCGGCCCCACAGATACGCAGTATTTT. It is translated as CACSGPTDTQYF.

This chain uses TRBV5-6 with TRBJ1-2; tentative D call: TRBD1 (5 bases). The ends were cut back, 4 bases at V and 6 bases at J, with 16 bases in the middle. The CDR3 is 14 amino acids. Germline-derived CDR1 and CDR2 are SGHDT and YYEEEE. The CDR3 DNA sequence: TGTGCCAGCAGCCCGCGACACGCAGGGAATGGCTACACCTTC. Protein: CASSPRHAGNGYTF. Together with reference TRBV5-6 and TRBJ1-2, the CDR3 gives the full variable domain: DAGVTQSPTHLIKTRGQQVTLRCSPKSGHDTVSWYQQALGQGPQFIFQYYEEEERQRGNFPDRFSGHQFPNYSSELNVNALLLGDSALYLCASSPRHAGNGYTFGSGTRLTVV.

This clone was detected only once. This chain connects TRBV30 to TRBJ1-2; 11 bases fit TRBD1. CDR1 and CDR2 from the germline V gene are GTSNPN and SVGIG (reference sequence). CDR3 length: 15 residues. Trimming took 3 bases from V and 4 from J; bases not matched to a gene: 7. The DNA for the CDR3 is TGTGCCTGGAGGAGGGGGGACAGGGGGATCTATGGCTACACCTTC. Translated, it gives CAWRRGDRGIYGYTF.

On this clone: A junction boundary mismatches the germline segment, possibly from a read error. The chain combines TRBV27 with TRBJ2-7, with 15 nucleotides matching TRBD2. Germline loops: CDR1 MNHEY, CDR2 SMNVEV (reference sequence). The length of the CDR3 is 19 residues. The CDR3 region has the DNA TGTGCCAGCGGTTTGTCGCCGGGACTAGCGGGAGGCGGGGCCTACGAGCAGTACTTC. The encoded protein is CASGLSPGLAGGGAYEQYF.

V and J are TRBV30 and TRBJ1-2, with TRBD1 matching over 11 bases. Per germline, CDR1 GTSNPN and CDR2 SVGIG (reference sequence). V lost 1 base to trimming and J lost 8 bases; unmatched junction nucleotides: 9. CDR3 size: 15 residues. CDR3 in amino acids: CAWSAGQGAREGYTF. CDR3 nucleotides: TGTGCCTGGAGTGCAGGACAGGGGGCGCGGGAAGGCTACACCTTC. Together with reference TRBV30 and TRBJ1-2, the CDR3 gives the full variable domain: SQTIHQWPATLVQPVGSPLSLECTVEGTSNPNLYWYRQAAGRGLQLLFYSVGIGQISSEVPQNLSASRPQDRQFILSSKKLLLSDSGFYLCAWSAGQGAREGYTFGSGTRLTVV.

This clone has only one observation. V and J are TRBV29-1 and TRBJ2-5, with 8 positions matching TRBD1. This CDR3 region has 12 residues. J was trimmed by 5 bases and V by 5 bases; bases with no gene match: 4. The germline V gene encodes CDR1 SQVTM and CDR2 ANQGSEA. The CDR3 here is CSVTTGVETQYF. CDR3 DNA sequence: TGCAGCGTTACGACAGGGGTTGAGACCCAGTACTTC.

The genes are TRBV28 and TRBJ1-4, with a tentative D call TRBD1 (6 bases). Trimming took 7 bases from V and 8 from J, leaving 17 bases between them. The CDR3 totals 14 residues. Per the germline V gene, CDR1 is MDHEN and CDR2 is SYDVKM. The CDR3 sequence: CASTPQGGREKLFF. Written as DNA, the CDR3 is TGTGCCAGCACTCCCCAAGGGGGTCGGGAAAAACTGTTTTTT.

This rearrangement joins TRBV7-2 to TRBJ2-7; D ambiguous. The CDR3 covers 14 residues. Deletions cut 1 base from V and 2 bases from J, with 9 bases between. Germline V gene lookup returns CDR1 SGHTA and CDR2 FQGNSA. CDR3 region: CASSLGDATYEQYF. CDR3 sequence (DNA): TGTGCCAGCAGCTTAGGCGATGCCACCTACGAGCAGTACTTC.

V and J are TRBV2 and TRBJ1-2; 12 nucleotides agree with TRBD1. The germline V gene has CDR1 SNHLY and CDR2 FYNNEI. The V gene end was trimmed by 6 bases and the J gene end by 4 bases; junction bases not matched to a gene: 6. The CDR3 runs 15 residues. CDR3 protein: CASRSGQGASYGYTF. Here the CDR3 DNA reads TGTGCCAGCAGATCGGGACAGGGGGCGTCCTATGGCTACACCTTC.

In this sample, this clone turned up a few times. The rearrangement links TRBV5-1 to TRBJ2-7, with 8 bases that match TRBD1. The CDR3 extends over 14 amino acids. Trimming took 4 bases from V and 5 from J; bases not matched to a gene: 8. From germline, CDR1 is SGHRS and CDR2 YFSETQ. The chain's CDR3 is CASSKDREEDEQYF. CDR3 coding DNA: TGCGCCAGCAGCAAGGACAGGGAAGAGGACGAGCAGTACTTC.

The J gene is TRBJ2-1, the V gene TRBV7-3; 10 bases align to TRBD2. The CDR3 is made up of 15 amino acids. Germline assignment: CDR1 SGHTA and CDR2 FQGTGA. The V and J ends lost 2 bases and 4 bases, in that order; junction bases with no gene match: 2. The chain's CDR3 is CASSLLLAGYNEQFF. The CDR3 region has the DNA TGTGCCAGCAGCTTACTACTAGCGGGATACAATGAGCAGTTCTTC.

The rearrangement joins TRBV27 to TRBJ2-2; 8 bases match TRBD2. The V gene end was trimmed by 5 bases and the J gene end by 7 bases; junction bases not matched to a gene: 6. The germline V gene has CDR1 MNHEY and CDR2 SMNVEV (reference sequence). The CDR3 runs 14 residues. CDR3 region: CASSSGRAGGELFF. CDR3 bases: TGTGCCAGCAGTAGCGGGAGAGCAGGCGGGGAGCTGTTTTTT.

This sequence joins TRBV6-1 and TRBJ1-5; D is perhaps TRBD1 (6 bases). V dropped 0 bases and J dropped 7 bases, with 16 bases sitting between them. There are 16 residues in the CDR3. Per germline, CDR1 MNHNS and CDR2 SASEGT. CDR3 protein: CASSEAGGGPEQPQHF. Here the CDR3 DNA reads TGTGCCAGCAGTGAAGCAGGCGGGGGGCCGGAACAGCCCCAGCATTTT.

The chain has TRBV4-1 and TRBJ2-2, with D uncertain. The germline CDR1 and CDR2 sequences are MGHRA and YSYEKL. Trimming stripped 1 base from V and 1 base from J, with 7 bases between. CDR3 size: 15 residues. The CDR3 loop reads CASSQGYKNTGELFF. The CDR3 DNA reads TGCGCCAGCAGCCAAGGTTACAAGAACACCGGGGAGCTGTTTTTT.

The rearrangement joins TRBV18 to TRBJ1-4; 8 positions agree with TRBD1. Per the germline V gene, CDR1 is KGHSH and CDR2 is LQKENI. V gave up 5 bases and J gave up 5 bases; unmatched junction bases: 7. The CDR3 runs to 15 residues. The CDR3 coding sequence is TGTGCCAGCTCAGACGGGACAGGAAACAATGAAAAACTGTTTTTT. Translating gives CASSDGTGNNEKLFF.

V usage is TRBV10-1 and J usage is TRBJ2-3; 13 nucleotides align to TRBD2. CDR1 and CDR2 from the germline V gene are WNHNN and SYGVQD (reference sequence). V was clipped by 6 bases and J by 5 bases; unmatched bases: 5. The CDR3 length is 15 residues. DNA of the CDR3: TGCGCCAGCAGCTCCGGGACTAGCGGGATAGATACGCAGTATTTT. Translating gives CASSSGTSGIDTQYF.

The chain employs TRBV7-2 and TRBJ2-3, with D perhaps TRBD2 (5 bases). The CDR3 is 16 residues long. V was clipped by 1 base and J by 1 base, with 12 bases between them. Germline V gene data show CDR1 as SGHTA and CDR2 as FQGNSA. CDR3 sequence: CASSLVRVGGTDTQYF. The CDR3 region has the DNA TGTGCCAGCAGCTTAGTTCGGGTCGGGGGCACAGATACGCAGTATTTT.

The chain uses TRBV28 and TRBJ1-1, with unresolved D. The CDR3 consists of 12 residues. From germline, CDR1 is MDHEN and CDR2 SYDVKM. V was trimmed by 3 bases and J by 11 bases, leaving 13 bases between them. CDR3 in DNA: TGTGCCAGCAGTTTTCCGGGGAGCGGCGCTTTCTTT. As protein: CASSFPGSGAFF.

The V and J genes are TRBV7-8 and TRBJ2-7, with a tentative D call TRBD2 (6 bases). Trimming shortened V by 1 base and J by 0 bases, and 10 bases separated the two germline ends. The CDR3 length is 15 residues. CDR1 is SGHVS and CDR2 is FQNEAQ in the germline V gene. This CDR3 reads CASSLGGRTSYEQYF. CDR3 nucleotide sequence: TGTGCCAGCAGCTTAGGGGGGAGGACCTCCTACGAGCAGTACTTC.

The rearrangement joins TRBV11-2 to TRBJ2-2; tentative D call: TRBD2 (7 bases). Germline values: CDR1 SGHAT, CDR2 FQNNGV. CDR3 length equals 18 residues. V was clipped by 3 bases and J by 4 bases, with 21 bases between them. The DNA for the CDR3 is TGTGCCAGCAGCTTTCCCTTGGGGGCGGGAGTCGGCACCGGGGAGCTGTTTTTT. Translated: CASSFPLGAGVGTGELFF.

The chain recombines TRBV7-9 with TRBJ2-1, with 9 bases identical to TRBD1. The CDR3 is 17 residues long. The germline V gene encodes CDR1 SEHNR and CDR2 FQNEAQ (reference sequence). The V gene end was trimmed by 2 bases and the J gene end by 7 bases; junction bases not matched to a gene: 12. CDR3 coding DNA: TGTGCCAGCAGCTTACATACCCTCCGGGACAGGGTAAATGAGCAGTTCTTC. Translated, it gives CASSLHTLRDRVNEQFF.

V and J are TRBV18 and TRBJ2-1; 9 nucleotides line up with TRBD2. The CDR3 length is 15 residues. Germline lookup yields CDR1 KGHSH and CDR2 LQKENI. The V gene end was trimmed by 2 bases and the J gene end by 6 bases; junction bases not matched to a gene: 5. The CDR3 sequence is CASSPVAGAGNEQFF. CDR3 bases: TGTGCCAGCTCACCAGTAGCGGGAGCGGGCAATGAGCAGTTCTTC. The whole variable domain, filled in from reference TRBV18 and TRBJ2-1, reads NAGVMQNPRHLVRRRGQEARLRCSPMKGHSHVYWYRQLPEEGLKFMVYLQKENIIDESGMPKERFSAEFPKEGPSILRIQQVVRGDSAAYFCASSPVAGAGNEQFFGPGTRLTVL.

In DNA, the CDR3 is TGTGCCAGCAGCCCCTACGGACAGGGTTTGAACGAGCAGTACTTC. This sequence encodes CASSPYGQGLNEQYF. V and J are TRBV7-8 and TRBJ2-7; 8 bases match TRBD1. The germline CDR1 and CDR2 sequences are SGHVS and FQNEAQ. The CDR3 spans 15 residues. Unmatched junction bases numbered 11, after V lost 5 bases and J lost 5 bases. Based on the CDR3 plus reference TRBV7-8 and TRBJ2-7, the full variable domain is GAGVSQSPRYKVAKRGQDVALRCDPISGHVSLFWYQQALGQGPEFLTYFQNEAQLDKSGLPSDRFFAERPEGSVSTLKIQRTQQEDSAVYLCASSPYGQGLNEQYFGPGTRLTVT.

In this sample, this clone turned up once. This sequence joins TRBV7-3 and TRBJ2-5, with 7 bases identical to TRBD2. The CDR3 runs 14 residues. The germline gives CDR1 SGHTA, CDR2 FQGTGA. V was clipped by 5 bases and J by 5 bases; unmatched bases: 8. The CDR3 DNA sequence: TGTGCCAGCAGCGCCAACCGGCGGGGGGAGACCCAGTACTTC. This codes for CASSANRRGETQYF.

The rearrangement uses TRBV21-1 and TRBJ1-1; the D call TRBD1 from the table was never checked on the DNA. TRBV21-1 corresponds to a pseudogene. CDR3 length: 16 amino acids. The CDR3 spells CASSLRQVPMNTEAFF. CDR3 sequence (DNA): TGTGCCAGCAGCCTCCGACAGGTTCCTATGAACACTGAAGCTTTCTTT.